Listed below are T cell receptor beta chains from one sample, sequenced in a study of blood T cell repertoires in COVID-19. Clones were read by immunoSEQ multiplex PCR, and TCRdb kept only the in-frame ones, dropping some. The sample lists some 240,000 clones, approximately 89% occurring once. The sample was peripheral blood. The receptor set was obtained from a woman between 70 and 85 years old with COVID-19, enrolled during active disease. CDR3s include the opening cysteine and the closing phenylalanine or tryptophan. A D gene is named only where the DNA matches it firmly. Where a row states a size, it is once, few, many or the class of an expanded clone; other rows omit it.

d_call: .
clone_size: .
v_call: TRBV4-2
j_call: TRBJ2-7
cdr3_nt: TGTGCCAGCAGCCCCTCGGACTCGAACTCCTACGAGCAGTACTTC
cdr3_aa: CASSPSDSNSYEQYF

d_call: .
clone_size: .
v_call: TRBV6-1
j_call: TRBJ1-1
cdr3_nt: TGTGCCAGCAGTGAAGCAGGGAGGGAGACTGAAGCTTTCTTT
cdr3_aa: CASSEAGRETEAFF

d_call: .
clone_size: .
v_call: TRBV5-1
j_call: TRBJ2-5
cdr3_nt: TGCGCCAGCAGCTTGGGGACCGAGGGAGGTGCGACCCAGTACTTC
cdr3_aa: CASSLGTEGGATQYF

d_call: .
clone_size: .
v_call: TRBV24-1
j_call: TRBJ2-3
cdr3_nt: TGTGCCACCAGTGATCTAGGGGCAGATACGCAGTATTTT
cdr3_aa: CATSDLGADTQYF

d_call: .
clone_size: .
v_call: TRBV2
j_call: TRBJ2-1
cdr3_nt: TGTGCCAGCACCAAGGGGTCAGGCATTGAGCAGTTCTTC
cdr3_aa: CASTKGSGIEQFF

d_call: TRBD1
clone_size: .
v_call: TRBV7-9
j_call: TRBJ2-7
cdr3_nt: TGTGCCAGCAGCGGAAACAGGGGTCCGCCCTACGAGCAGTACTTC
cdr3_aa: CASSGNRGPPYEQYF

d_call: TRBD1
clone_size: .
v_call: TRBV9
j_call: TRBJ2-3
cdr3_nt: TGTGCCAGCAGCCCGAGACAGGGGTCAGATACGCAGTATTTT
cdr3_aa: CASSPRQGSDTQYF

d_call: .
clone_size: few
v_call: TRBV7-8
j_call: TRBJ2-7
cdr3_nt: TGTGCCAGCAGCATACGCCGGCAGGGCGTTTACGAGCAGTACTTC
cdr3_aa: CASSIRRQGVYEQYF

d_call: .
clone_size: .
v_call: TRBV11-3
j_call: TRBJ2-1
cdr3_nt: TGTGCCAGCAGCCCCACATGGGGCAGGGTGAATGAGCAGTTCTTC
cdr3_aa: CASSPTWGRVNEQFF

d_call: TRBD1
clone_size: .
v_call: TRBV9
j_call: TRBJ1-2
cdr3_nt: TGTGCCAGCAGCCCCTTCAGGGGGGAAGGGGACTATGGCTACACCTTC
cdr3_aa: CASSPFRGEGDYGYTF

d_call: .
clone_size: once
v_call: TRBV10-3
j_call: TRBJ1-1
cdr3_nt: TGTGCCACCCTGCCATCGGGGAACACTGAAGCTTTCTTT
cdr3_aa: CATLPSGNTEAFF

d_call: TRBD1
clone_size: .
v_call: TRBV12-5
j_call: TRBJ1-1
cdr3_nt: TGTGCTAGTGGTTTGGCCGGGACAGGGAACACTGAAGCTTTCTTT
cdr3_aa: CASGLAGTGNTEAFF

d_call: .
clone_size: .
v_call: TRBV6-1
j_call: TRBJ1-2
cdr3_nt: TGTGCCAGCAGTGAAGGCGAGAAGTACTATGGCTACACCTTC
cdr3_aa: CASSEGEKYYGYTF

d_call: TRBD2
clone_size: .
v_call: TRBV6-5
j_call: TRBJ2-5
cdr3_nt: TGTGCCAGCAGTTTCCCAGCGGGAGGCCTTCCGGAGACCCAGTACTTC
cdr3_aa: CASSFPAGGLPETQYF

d_call: TRBD2
clone_size: .
v_call: TRBV29-1
j_call: TRBJ2-5
cdr3_nt: TGCAGCGTTGAAGGACTAGCGGGAGAGACCCAGTACTTC
cdr3_aa: CSVEGLAGETQYF

d_call: TRBD1
clone_size: .
v_call: TRBV4-3
j_call: TRBJ2-1
cdr3_nt: TGCGCCAGCAGCCGCACCCACAGGGGGCGTCCCAATGAGCAGTTCTTC
cdr3_aa: CASSRTHRGRPNEQFF

d_call: .
clone_size: .
v_call: TRBV15
j_call: TRBJ2-1
cdr3_nt: TGTGCCACCAGCAGAGACCGGGGGACAGCGAATCAGTTCTTC
cdr3_aa: CATSRDRGTANQFF

d_call: .
clone_size: few
v_call: TRBV27
j_call: TRBJ1-1
cdr3_nt: TGTGCCAGCAGCCAGAGCGCAAACACTGAAGCTTTCTTT
cdr3_aa: CASSQSANTEAFF

d_call: .
clone_size: .
v_call: TRBV7-8
j_call: TRBJ1-5
cdr3_nt: TGTGCCAGCAGCTTAGGGACACCCAGGGGTAATCAGCCCCAGCATTTT
cdr3_aa: CASSLGTPRGNQPQHF

d_call: .
clone_size: .
v_call: TRBV3-1/TRBV3-2
j_call: TRBJ2-7
cdr3_nt: TGTGCCAGCAGCCAAGTAGTCTACGAGCAGTACTTC
cdr3_aa: CASSQVVYEQYF

d_call: TRBD2
clone_size: .
v_call: TRBV5-1
j_call: TRBJ2-1
cdr3_nt: TGCGCCAGCAGCCCGGGACTAGCGGGAGGGTTAGGTGAGCAGTTCTTC
cdr3_aa: CASSPGLAGGLGEQFF

d_call: .
clone_size: .
v_call: TRBV18
j_call: TRBJ1-4
cdr3_nt: TGTGCCAGCTCACTTCAAATTGAACACGAAAAACTGTTTTTT
cdr3_aa: CASSLQIEHEKLFF

d_call: TRBD1
clone_size: .
v_call: TRBV3-1/TRBV3-2
j_call: TRBJ2-5
cdr3_nt: TGTGCCAGCAGCCAAGGACAGGGGGAGGGGGAGACCCAGTACTTC
cdr3_aa: CASSQGQGEGETQYF

d_call: .
clone_size: .
v_call: TRBV18
j_call: TRBJ2-7
cdr3_nt: TGTGCCAGCTCACCATGGTCGAATAGCCCCTACGAGCAGTACTTC
cdr3_aa: CASSPWSNSPYEQYF

d_call: .
clone_size: .
v_call: TRBV21-1
j_call: TRBJ2-1
cdr3_nt: TGTGCCAGCAGCAAAGTGCTAGCGGGAGGGCCGTCCTACAATGAGCAGTTCTTC
cdr3_aa: CASSKVLAGGPSYNEQFF

d_call: .
clone_size: .
v_call: TRBV5-4
j_call: TRBJ1-2
cdr3_nt: TGTGCCAGCAGCTTGGGACAGCGAAACAGTGGCTACACCTTC
cdr3_aa: CASSLGQRNSGYTF

d_call: TRBD1
clone_size: .
v_call: TRBV2
j_call: TRBJ2-7
cdr3_nt: TGTGCCAGCGGGGGGCCACGACAGGGGTACTCCTACGAGCAGTACTTC
cdr3_aa: CASGGPRQGYSYEQYF

d_call: .
clone_size: .
v_call: TRBV28
j_call: TRBJ1-4
cdr3_nt: TGTGCCAGCAGTTTATCCGCAGGGGTTACGGAAAAACTGTTTTTT
cdr3_aa: CASSLSAGVTEKLFF

d_call: .
clone_size: once
v_call: TRBV24-1
j_call: TRBJ2-3
cdr3_nt: TGTGCCACCAGTGATCCAAGTATGGCAGTGAGCGCGCAGTATTTT
cdr3_aa: CATSDPSMAVSAQYF

d_call: .
clone_size: .
v_call: TRBV4-2
j_call: TRBJ1-3
cdr3_nt: TGTGCCAGCAGCCAAAGCCCGGTACAGATGCCTTCTGGAAACACCATATATTTT
cdr3_aa: CASSQSPVQMPSGNTIYF

d_call: TRBD1
clone_size: few
v_call: TRBV2
j_call: TRBJ1-1
cdr3_nt: TGTGCCAGCAAAACCGGGACAGGGGTCACTGAAGCTTTCTTT
cdr3_aa: CASKTGTGVTEAFF

d_call: TRBD2
clone_size: .
v_call: TRBV5-1
j_call: TRBJ2-1
cdr3_nt: TGCGCCAGCAGCTTGCTACTAGCGGGAGGGCCACATGAGCAGTTCTTC
cdr3_aa: CASSLLLAGGPHEQFF

d_call: TRBD2
clone_size: .
v_call: TRBV3-1/TRBV3-2
j_call: TRBJ2-1
cdr3_nt: TGTGCCAGCAGGGGCGCGGGAGCAAAGGGTGAGCAGTTCTTC
cdr3_aa: CASRGAGAKGEQFF

d_call: .
clone_size: .
v_call: TRBV6-1
j_call: TRBJ2-7
cdr3_nt: TGTGCCAGCAGTGAAGCGCATGGGACAATGAGCTCCTACGAGCAGTACTTC
cdr3_aa: CASSEAHGTMSSYEQYF

d_call: .
clone_size: .
v_call: TRBV19
j_call: TRBJ1-3
cdr3_nt: TGTGCCAGTACCATCGGGTCTCCGATCACCATATATTTT
cdr3_aa: CASTIGSPITIYF

d_call: .
clone_size: .
v_call: TRBV21-1
j_call: TRBJ2-7
cdr3_nt: TGTGCCAGCAGCAATTTCGGGAGCAACTACGAGCAGTACTTC
cdr3_aa: CASSNFGSNYEQYF

d_call: .
clone_size: .
v_call: TRBV30
j_call: TRBJ2-3
cdr3_nt: TGTGCCTGGAGTCCTCCGGGTACGCAGTATTTT
cdr3_aa: CAWSPPGTQYF

d_call: TRBD1
clone_size: .
v_call: TRBV6-5
j_call: TRBJ1-5
cdr3_nt: TGTGCCAGCAGCCGACAGGGCGATCAGCCCCAGCATTTT
cdr3_aa: CASSRQGDQPQHF

d_call: .
clone_size: .
v_call: TRBV6-5
j_call: TRBJ1-5
cdr3_nt: TGTGCCAGCAGTCTCGTCCCCACACGTCAGCCCCAGCATTTT
cdr3_aa: CASSLVPTRQPQHF

d_call: .
clone_size: .
v_call: TRBV24-1
j_call: TRBJ2-2
cdr3_nt: TGTGCCACCAGTGACCCCCCGAGCACCGGGGAGCTGTTTTTT
cdr3_aa: CATSDPPSTGELFF

d_call: TRBD2
clone_size: .
v_call: TRBV6-2/TRBV6-3
j_call: TRBJ2-3
cdr3_nt: TGTGCCAGCAGCCACGGTCTAGCGGGAGAAACAGATACGCAGTATTTT
cdr3_aa: CASSHGLAGETDTQYF

d_call: .
clone_size: few
v_call: TRBV4-3
j_call: TRBJ1-4
cdr3_nt: TGCGCCAGCAGCCAAGATCGGGGGACTATCGAAGAAAAACTGTTTTTT
cdr3_aa: CASSQDRGTIEEKLFF

d_call: TRBD1
clone_size: .
v_call: TRBV4-1
j_call: TRBJ1-4
cdr3_nt: TGCGCCAGCAGCCAAAGGGACAGGGGGCGGGAAAAACTGTTTTTT
cdr3_aa: CASSQRDRGREKLFF

d_call: TRBD1
clone_size: .
v_call: TRBV19
j_call: TRBJ2-1
cdr3_nt: TGTGCCAGTAGTACTAACAGGGGTTATGCAAGCTCCTACAATGAGCAGTTCTTC
cdr3_aa: CASSTNRGYASSYNEQFF

d_call: TRBD2
clone_size: .
v_call: TRBV6-5
j_call: TRBJ2-7
cdr3_nt: TGTGCCAGCAGAGGGACTAGCGGGACGCCTGGCGAGCAGTACTTC
cdr3_aa: CASRGTSGTPGEQYF

d_call: .
clone_size: .
v_call: TRBV29-1
j_call: TRBJ1-1
cdr3_nt: TGCAGCGTTGGAGCCTTTCAGGGGAACACTGAAGCTTTCTTT
cdr3_aa: CSVGAFQGNTEAFF

d_call: TRBD1
clone_size: once
v_call: TRBV5-1
j_call: TRBJ2-7
cdr3_nt: TGCGCCAGCAGCTTGGGACAGGGACCCTACGAGCAGTACTTC
cdr3_aa: CASSLGQGPYEQYF

d_call: .
clone_size: .
v_call: TRBV18
j_call: TRBJ2-2
cdr3_nt: TGTGCCAGCTCACCAAGCAGGGTCACCGGGGAGCTGTTTTTT
cdr3_aa: CASSPSRVTGELFF

d_call: .
clone_size: .
v_call: TRBV7-3
j_call: TRBJ2-2
cdr3_nt: TGTGCCAGCAGCATGACAGCCGGGGAGCTGTTTTTT
cdr3_aa: CASSMTAGELFF

d_call: .
clone_size: .
v_call: TRBV2
j_call: TRBJ2-1
cdr3_nt: TGTGCCAGCAAGGACAGCTTGTACAATGAGCAGTTCTTC
cdr3_aa: CASKDSLYNEQFF

d_call: TRBD1
clone_size: .
v_call: TRBV7-9
j_call: TRBJ1-5
cdr3_nt: TGTGCCAGCAGTTACGGGACAGGGGGGACGCCCCAGCATTTT
cdr3_aa: CASSYGTGGTPQHF

d_call: TRBD1
clone_size: once
v_call: TRBV19
j_call: TRBJ2-1
cdr3_nt: TGTGCCAGTAGTCCCACCGAAGGACAGGGGGCCTACAATGAGCAGTTCTTC
cdr3_aa: CASSPTEGQGAYNEQFF

d_call: .
clone_size: .
v_call: TRBV2
j_call: TRBJ1-2
cdr3_nt: TGTGCCAGCAGTGAAAGAGCGGGGACCTATGGCTACACCTTC
cdr3_aa: CASSERAGTYGYTF

d_call: TRBD2
clone_size: .
v_call: TRBV15
j_call: TRBJ2-7
cdr3_nt: TGTGCCACCAGCAGAGGAAAGTTTAGCGGGAGCTACGAGCAGTACTTC
cdr3_aa: CATSRGKFSGSYEQYF

d_call: .
clone_size: once
v_call: TRBV13
j_call: TRBJ2-7
cdr3_nt: TGTGCCAGCAGCTTACGGGTCGCGAGAGAGCAGTACTTC
cdr3_aa: CASSLRVAREQYF